Given below is one T cell receptor (beta chain) in context. The antigen is not known. This CDR3 is 15 amino acids long. Germline CDR1 reads LNHDA; CDR2 reads SQIVND (reference sequence). Trimming took 4 bases from V and 0 from J, leaving 10 bases between them. This entry comes from a study of T cell responses to AZD1222 COVID-19 vaccine. The study's findings and limits: Along spike, vaccine-associated CD4 TCRs were found throughout, with dominance at 160-218 and 743-854. Seropositive at baseline were only six AZD1222 recipients.

The table came from immunoSEQ multiplex PCR; TCRdb's copy has only in-frame clones and leaves some out. The sample records approximately 150,000 clones, approximately 91% being singletons. Sequenced material: peripheral blood, taken 28 days after the second AZD1222 dose. This chain joins TRBV19 and TRBJ2-1; no reliable D call. The receptor's source is an adult who received the AZD1222 COVID-19 vaccine. CDR3 sequence reads: CASSTHSSSYNEQFF. CDR3 DNA sequence: TGTGCCAGTAGTACCCACTCGAGCTCCTACAATGAGCAGTTCTTC.